Each of the 3 T cell receptor beta chains below was sequenced from the same sample in a study of T-cell reconstitution after alpha-beta-depleted transplantation in children. Preparation of the TCRbeta library used unique molecular identifiers. From the PCR reads, TCRdb called clonotypes with MiXCR, one entry per CDR3 protein. In the table there are about 600,000 distinct CDR3 sequences, 10% to 15% of which are singletons. This sample comprised PBMCs, mostly from graft donor cells, obtained 360 days after TCRalphabeta/CD19-depleted stem cell transplant. These receptors all stem from a male patient between 10 and 17 years old who had a stem cell transplant for acute myeloid leukemia, so the T cells may come from the graft donor.

The chain's CDR3 is CASSLSGGQWYLSSYEQYF. CDR3 DNA sequence: TGTGCCAGCAGTTTATCGGGTGGACAGTGGTATCTAAGCTCCTACGAGCAGTACTTC. The rearrangement joins TRBV27 to TRBJ2-7; a weak D match, TRBD1 (6 bases). CDR1 is MNHEY and CDR2 is SMNVEV in the germline V gene (reference sequence). V lost 0 bases and J 0 bases, leaving 21 bases between the germline ends. This CDR3 has 19 residues.

This clonotype was seen many times. The J gene is TRBJ2-5, the V gene TRBV20-1; D possibly matches TRBD1 or TRBD2 (6 bases each). CDR1 DFQATT and CDR2 SNEGSKA come from the germline V gene (reference sequence). The length of the CDR3 is 15 residues. V was cut by 5 bases and J by 2 bases, with 18 bases left in between. CDR3 DNA sequence: TGCAGTGCTGAGGGGGGTAAGACTATTCAAGAGACCCAGTACTTC. Its protein product is CSAEGGKTIQETQYF.

At least ten counts were recorded for this clonotype. The chain uses TRBV20-1 and TRBJ2-3; TRBD2 matches 10 bases. The V gene's germline CDR1 is DFQATT and CDR2 SNEGSKA (reference sequence). The V gene end was trimmed by 3 bases and the J gene end by 5 bases; junction bases not matched to a gene: 8. The CDR3 has 15 residues. This CDR3 is CSASLAGAGGDTQYF. In nucleotides, the CDR3 is TGCAGTGCTAGCCTAGCGGGAGCGGGGGGAGATACGCAGTATTTT.